The present T cell receptor (beta chain) was sequenced within a study of T cell responses to AZD1222 COVID-19 vaccine. In the case of this clone: Its matching antigen is unknown.

TCRdb's table, derived via immunoSEQ multiplex PCR, lists solely in-frame clones and lacks some. The table has fewer than 90,000 clones, about 88% seen once; the top ten hold approximately 10%. V shed 2 bases and J shed 0 bases, with 11 bases lying between them. In germline, CDR1 is LNHDA, CDR2 SQIVND (reference sequence). This CDR3 contains 16 residues. Overall study findings and caveats: Baseline serology detected seropositivity in only a handful of AZD1222 recipients. As reported, nearly half of all spike-specific TCRs target variant regions that are unmutated. Sampling captured repertoires only after the peak T cell response.

The origin of this receptor is an adult in good health. The specimen was peripheral blood, collected on day 0 of AZD1222 vaccination. The chain has TRBV19 and TRBJ1-5; perhaps TRBD1 as D (5 bases). The CDR3 loop reads CASSILAGISNQPQHF. CDR3 in DNA: TGTGCCAGTAGTATATTGGCAGGGATTAGCAATCAGCCCCAGCATTTT.